The T cell receptor (beta chain) under discussion was sequenced for a study of T-cell memory formation after mild COVID-19. Study conclusions and caveats: Detection of some responders pre-infection suggested pre-existing cross-reactive memory T cells participated.

Looked up from germline, CDR1 is MGHRA and CDR2 is YSYEKL. Trimming cost V 0 bases and J 4 bases, with 12 bases left between them. CDR3 length: 15 amino acids. The TCR alpha and TCR beta cDNA libraries, bearing sample barcodes and UMIs, were generated by 5'RACE using constant-segment primers. Via MiXCR, TCRdb re-called the 5' RACE reads, giving one row per CDR3 protein. The profile shows under 300,000 distinct CDR3 sequences, 7% to 10% of them singletons. About this clonotype itself: The antigen remains unidentified.

This receptor was taken from a man aged 18-30 years who had mild COVID-19 (a few samples of this study predate the infection). Cell type and time point are not known. The sequencing sample was made of PBMCs or a T cell subset sorted from them (not recorded which). This chain links TRBV4-1 with TRBJ1-2; perhaps TRBD1 as D (5 bases). The CDR3 loop reads CASSQDRQTRYGYTF. The CDR3 bases are TGCGCCAGCAGCCAAGATCGACAGACACGCTATGGCTACACCTTC.